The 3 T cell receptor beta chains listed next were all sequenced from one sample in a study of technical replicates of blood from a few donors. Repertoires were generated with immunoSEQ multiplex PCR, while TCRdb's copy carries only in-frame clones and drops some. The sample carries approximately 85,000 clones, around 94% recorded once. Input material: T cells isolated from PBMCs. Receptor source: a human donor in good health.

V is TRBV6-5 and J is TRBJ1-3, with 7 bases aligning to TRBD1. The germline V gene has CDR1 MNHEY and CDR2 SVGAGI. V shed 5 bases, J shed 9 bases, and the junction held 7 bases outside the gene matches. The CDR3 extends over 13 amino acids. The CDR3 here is CASSTGQVTTIYF. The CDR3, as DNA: TGTGCCAGCAGTACCGGACAGGTCACCACCATATATTTT.

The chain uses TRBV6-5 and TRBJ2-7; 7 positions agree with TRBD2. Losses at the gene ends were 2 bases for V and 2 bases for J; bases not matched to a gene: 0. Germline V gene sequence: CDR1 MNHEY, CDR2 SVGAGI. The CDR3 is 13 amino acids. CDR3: CASSYREAYEQYF. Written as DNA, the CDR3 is TGTGCCAGCAGTTACCGGGAGGCCTACGAGCAGTACTTC.

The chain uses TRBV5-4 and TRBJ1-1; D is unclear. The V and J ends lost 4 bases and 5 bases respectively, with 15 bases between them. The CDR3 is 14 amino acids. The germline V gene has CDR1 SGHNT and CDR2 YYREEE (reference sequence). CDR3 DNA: TGTGCCAGCAGCGGGGTACGGGGTGGGACTGAAGCTTTCTTT. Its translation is CASSGVRGGTEAFF.